These 16 T cell receptor beta chains came from one sample sequenced in a study of T cell clonality in common variable immunodeficiency. TCRdb keeps only in-frame clones here, not all; method: immunoSEQ multiplex PCR. The specimen has approximately 75,000 clones, none found just once. Material for sequencing was peripheral blood mononuclear cells. The receptors stem from a person aged 18 to 75 in good health.

Comment on this clone: With the read ending 3 residues before the CDR3 end, the germline J gene is used to fill in that end. The J gene is TRBJ2-1, the V gene TRBV7-3; 8 nucleotides agree with TRBD2. After removal of 1 base from V and 4 bases from J, the junction contained 3 bases not matched to a gene. The CDR3 extends over 15 amino acids. Germline lookup yields CDR1 SGHTA and CDR2 FQGTGA. The CDR3 here is CASSLNPSGYNEQFF. Partial CDR3 DNA: TGTGCCAGCAGCTTAAACCCTAGCGGGTACAATGAG.

The sample holds many counts of this clone. With the read ending 3 residues before the CDR3 end, the germline J gene is used to fill in that end. This rearrangement joins TRBV7-9 to TRBJ2-3; D gene ambiguous. Germline V lookup: CDR1 SEHNR, CDR2 FQNEAQ (reference sequence). The CDR3 runs 11 residues. V was clipped by 7 bases and J by 2 bases, with 4 bases between them. Partial CDR3 DNA: TGTGCCAGCACCCTCACAGATACG. This sequence encodes CASTLTDT. The complete CDR3 sequence is CASTLTDTQYF.

Many counts were recorded for this clone. The read halts 3 residues ahead of the CDR3 end, with the missing end drawn from the germline J gene. The chain recombines TRBV14 with TRBJ2-5; 8 bases are shared with TRBD2. From germline, CDR1 is SGHDN and CDR2 FVKESK. With V trimmed by 5 bases and J by 4 bases, 9 bases remained unmatched. The CDR3 totals 15 residues. CDR3 DNA (partial): TGTGCCAGCAGCGCCAGAAGCGGGAGTAGAGAGACC. Protein: CASSARSGSRET. The CDR3 in full is CASSARSGSRETQYF.

This clone was recorded many times. Read coverage stops 3 residues before the CDR3 terminus; the germline J gene supplies the remainder. The chain employs TRBV30 and TRBJ1-5; D is possibly TRBD1 (5 bases). Germline loops: CDR1 GTSNPN, CDR2 SVGIG (reference sequence). V lost 0 bases and J lost 5, with 11 bases in between. This CDR3 has 14 amino acids. The CDR3 spells CAWSVGGADQPQHF. Partial CDR3 DNA: TGTGCCTGGAGTGTTGGAGGGGCCGATCAGCCC. The whole variable domain, filled in from reference TRBV30 and TRBJ1-5, reads SQTIHQWPATLVQPVGSPLSLECTVEGTSNPNLYWYRQAAGRGLQLLFYSVGIGQISSEVPQNLSASRPQDRQFILSSKKLLLSDSGFYLCAWSVGGADQPQHFGDGTRLSIL.

This clone was picked up many times. The CDR3 goes on 3 residues after the read ends, and that part is filled in from the germline J gene. This chain links TRBV5-4 with TRBJ1-2; a possible D gene is TRBD1 (6 bases). CDR3 length equals 13 residues. Germline V gene sequence: CDR1 SGHNT, CDR2 YYREEE (reference sequence). CDR3 loop: CASSTGHRNDYTF. The sequenced CDR3 bases are TGTGCCAGCAGCACGGGACATCGCAATGAC.

There are many counts of this clone. The read falls 3 residues short of the CDR3 end, and the missing part is taken from the germline J gene. The genes are TRBV20-1 and TRBJ2-7, with 8 bases aligning to TRBD2. The CDR3 spans 15 residues. Per the germline V gene, CDR1 is DFQATT and CDR2 is SNEGSKA (reference sequence). The junction had 13 bases not matched to a gene; V was cut back by 6 bases and J by 3 bases. CDR3 region: CSARGIGGGDYEQYF. The covered CDR3 bases are TGCAGTGCGCGGGGAATCGGGGGGGGAGACTACGAG.

This clone has at least ten counts. The read gets to within 3 residues of the CDR3 end, and the germline J gene fills in the rest. The chain recombines TRBV19 with TRBJ2-2; the match to TRBD1 covers 9 bases. Trimming cost V 6 bases and J 5 bases; bases outside gene matches: 7. The CDR3 consists of 15 residues. CDR1 and CDR2 (germline): LNHDA, SQIVND (reference sequence). The CDR3 spells CASRMGQGGTGELFF. The CDR3 DNA, read in part, is TGTGCCAGTAGGATGGGACAGGGTGGGACCGGGGAG.

This clone appeared many times. The read ends 3 residues shy of where the CDR3 ends; the end is completed using the germline J gene. V gene TRBV19 combines with J gene TRBJ2-3; 10 positions agree with TRBD1. CDR3 length: 16 residues. CDR1 LNHDA and CDR2 SQIVND come from the germline V gene (reference sequence). The V and J ends lost 3 bases and 3 bases, in that order; junction bases with no gene match: 6. CDR3 amino acids: CASSIRQGQGTDTQYF. CDR3 DNA (partial): TGTGCCAGTAGTATTCGACAGGGACAGGGGACAGATACG.

At least ten counts were recorded for this clone. The read is 3 residues too short to cover the CDR3 end, so that end is filled in from the germline J gene. The chain links TRBV18 to TRBJ1-1, with D perhaps TRBD1 (6 bases). Deletions cut 1 base from V and 7 bases from J, with 10 bases between. CDR1 and CDR2 (germline): KGHSH, LQKENI. This CDR3 is 13 amino acids long. The CDR3 loop reads CASSPHKDSEAFF. CDR3 bases read: TGTGCCAGCTCACCACATAAGGACAGTGAA. The full variable domain, in which reference TRBV18 and TRBJ1-1 provide the parts outside the CDR3, is NAGVMQNPRHLVRRRGQEARLRCSPMKGHSHVYWYRQLPEEGLKFMVYLQKENIIDESGMPKERFSAEFPKEGPSILRIQQVVRGDSAAYFCASSPHKDSEAFFGQGTRLTVV.

This clone appeared many times. The observed sequence ends 3 residues before the CDR3 terminus, with the missing tail filled in from the germline J gene. V and J are TRBV7-9 and TRBJ2-1; no clear D gene. The V and J ends lost 4 bases and 3 bases respectively, with 10 bases between them. Germline CDR1 is SEHNR and CDR2 is FQNEAQ (reference sequence). This CDR3 comprises 14 residues. The DNA read from the CDR3 is TGTGCCAGCAGCTCCAACGACAACTACAATGAG. Amino acid sequence: CASSSNDNYNE. The CDR3 reads in full as CASSSNDNYNEQFF.

This clone has ten or more counts. With the read ending 3 residues before the CDR3 end, the germline J gene is used to fill in that end. The rearrangement links TRBV5-1 to TRBJ2-3, with D possibly TRBD2 on 5 matching bases. Trimming took 5 bases from V and 0 from J, leaving 13 bases between them. The CDR3 covers 15 residues. Germline V gene data show CDR1 as SGHRS and CDR2 as YFSETQ. The CDR3 bases that were read are TGCGCCAGCAGTAACAGCGGCCCCAGCACAGATACG. Its translation: CASSNSGPSTDT. The CDR3 as a whole reads CASSNSGPSTDTQYF.

This clone was observed at least ten times. The CDR3 end falls 3 residues outside the read, so it is completed with the germline J gene. This chain uses TRBV6-2 or TRBV6-3 with TRBJ2-7; maybe TRBD2 (6 bases). Germline loops: CDR1 MNHEY, CDR2 SVGEGT. V was pared by 2 bases and J by 4 bases, with 9 bases between. CDR3 length: 13 amino acids. CDR3 in amino acids: CASSYPGRYEQYF. Incomplete CDR3 DNA: TGTGCCAGCAGTTACCCAGGGAGGTACGAG.

This clone was counted many times. The read ends 3 residues shy of where the CDR3 ends; the end is completed using the germline J gene. J is TRBJ2-1 and V is TRBV5-1; 9 bases map to TRBD2. The CDR3 has 15 residues. V lost 2 bases to trimming and J lost 4 bases; unmatched junction nucleotides: 4. Germline V gives CDR1 SGHRS, CDR2 YFSETQ. This CDR3 is CASSLITSGYNEQFF. The CDR3 bases that were read are TGCGCCAGCAGCTTAATAACTAGCGGGTACAATGAG.

This clone was observed many times. The sequence runs out 3 residues before the end of the CDR3; the remainder is reconstructed from the germline J gene. This sequence joins TRBV7-3 and TRBJ2-3; no clear D gene. V lost 0 bases, J lost 4 bases, and 20 bases lay in between. Germline CDR1 is SGHTA and CDR2 is FQGTGA. This CDR3 has 18 amino acids. This chain's CDR3 is CASSLTWVGGSRPDTQYF. The CDR3 bases that were read are TGTGCCAGCAGCTTAACGTGGGTCGGCGGTAGCCGCCCAGATACG.

This clone was detected many times. Partial CDR3 DNA: TGCAGTGCGGATTTAGCCCCAAGTTCAGGGGATTGGCTGGATGGC. It codes for CSADLAPSSGDWLDG. The full CDR3 is CSADLAPSSGDWLDGYTF. The rearrangement joins TRBV20-1 to TRBJ1-2; a weak D match, TRBD1 (6 bases). The sequenced fragment ends 3 residues before the CDR3 boundary, so the rest is inferred from the germline J gene. The CDR3 length is 18 residues. The germline V gene encodes CDR1 DFQATT and CDR2 SNEGSKA (reference sequence). The V end lost 6 bases, the J end lost 6 bases, and 32 bases lay between the germline ends.

In its sample, this clone was seen many times. The CDR3 DNA, read in part, is TGTGCCAGCAGGGGCGCGTCCGAG. It yields the protein CASRGASE. The complete CDR3 reads CASRGASEQYF. The rearrangement joins TRBV5-4 to TRBJ2-7, with D unresolved. The DNA ends 3 residues before the CDR3 does, and the rest of the CDR3 is filled in from the germline J gene. Deletions cut 5 bases from V and 6 bases from J, with 9 bases between. The CDR3 is 11 amino acids. Germline loops: CDR1 SGHNT, CDR2 YYREEE (reference sequence).